Following are 21 T cell receptor beta chains from one sample sequenced in a study of CD8+ T cells in alopecia areata. Extraction of RNA preceded its reverse transcription into cDNA, which served as the sequencing template. Measured with immunoSEQ multiplex PCR; TCRdb has only the in-frame clones, and not every one. The top ten hold around 34% of the sample, which has around 150,000 clones, less than 65% seen once. Sequences were obtained from CD8+ T cells sorted from blood. The receptors were sampled from a human donor in good health.

V is TRBV9 and J is TRBJ1-2, with D possibly matching TRBD1 (5 bases). Looked up from germline, CDR1 is SGDLS and CDR2 is YYNGEE. The length of the CDR3 is 16 residues. Trimming stripped 3 bases from V and 2 bases from J, with 17 bases between. This CDR3 reads CASSAGPLEGNYGYTF. CDR3 nucleotides: TGTGCCAGCAGCGCAGGCCCTCTCGAGGGGAACTATGGCTACACCTTC.

A single count supports this clone. This rearrangement joins TRBV14 to TRBJ2-5; D not resolved. The CDR3 has 16 amino acids. CDR1 SGHDN and CDR2 FVKESK come from the germline V gene. Trimming removed 4 bases at V and 0 bases at J, with 15 bases between. This CDR3 is CASSPGVVPYQETQYF. CDR3 in DNA: TGTGCCAGCAGCCCAGGAGTGGTACCATACCAAGAGACCCAGTACTTC.

The sample holds a few counts of this clone. The chain uses TRBV4-1 and TRBJ2-7, with D perhaps matching TRBD1 or TRBD2 (5 bases each). CDR3 length: 15 residues. CDR1 and CDR2 (germline): MGHRA, YSYEKL. Trimming removed 5 bases from V and 6 bases from J, with 20 bases in between. The CDR3 DNA follows: TGCGCCAGCAGCGTATCCTCGGGGCTACCTGGCGAGCAGTACTTC. It codes for CASSVSSGLPGEQYF.

The rearrangement uses TRBV4-2 and TRBJ2-5; 8 bases agree with TRBD2. Germline V gene sequence: CDR1 LGHNA, CDR2 YNFKEQ. The CDR3 covers 15 residues. The V and J ends lost 4 bases and 2 bases, in that order; junction bases with no gene match: 6. The CDR3 DNA follows: TGTGCCAGCAGCCCAGCAGCGGGAGTACAAGAGACCCAGTACTTC. This gives the protein CASSPAAGVQETQYF.

The chain employs TRBV13 and TRBJ2-7; D gene uncertain. The CDR3 contains 15 residues. V gave up 0 bases and J gave up 0 bases, with 9 bases separating them. Germline lookup yields CDR1 PRHDT and CDR2 FYEKMQ (reference sequence). CDR3 sequence (DNA): TGTGCCAGCAGCTTAGGGCTAGGTCTCTCCTACGAGCAGTACTTC. Residues: CASSLGLGLSYEQYF.

The chain has TRBV27 and TRBJ2-1; D is possibly TRBD2 (7 bases). There are 14 residues in the CDR3. V lost 3 bases and J 6 bases, leaving 12 bases between the germline ends. The V gene's germline CDR1 is MNHEY and CDR2 SMNVEV (reference sequence). CDR3 residues: CASSLGGGPNEQFF. The CDR3, as DNA: TGTGCCAGCAGTTTGGGAGGGGGTCCCAATGAGCAGTTCTTC.

The chain recombines TRBV2 with TRBJ1-1, with D hard to call. CDR3 length: 10 residues. Germline V gene data show CDR1 as SNHLY and CDR2 as FYNNEI. Trimming took off 6 bases at V and 4 bases at J, with 3 bases between the two ends. The CDR3 loop reads CASRGTEAFF. CDR3 nucleotide sequence: TGTGCCAGCAGGGGCACTGAAGCTTTCTTT.

The rearrangement joins TRBV15 to TRBJ1-5; weak D call: TRBD1 (5 bases). V shed 8 bases and J shed 5 bases, with 16 bases lying between them. The germline V gene encodes CDR1 LNHNV and CDR2 YYDKDF (reference sequence). The CDR3 runs to 14 residues. CDR3 bases: TGTGCCACCCGACGGGGCGTGAGTGATCAGCCCCAGCATTTT. As protein: CATRRGVSDQPQHF.

The rearrangement uses TRBV29-1 and TRBJ1-1, with D uncertain. Trimming cost V 3 bases and J 6 bases, with 5 bases left between them. CDR3 length: 10 amino acids. The germline gives CDR1 SQVTM, CDR2 ANQGSEA. The CDR3 DNA sequence: TGCAGCGTTGAGTTCGCTGAAGCTTTCTTT. This codes for CSVEFAEAFF.

This clone turned up a few times. The rearrangement joins TRBV7-9 to TRBJ2-7; TRBD1 or TRBD2 may be the D gene (5 bases each). Germline loops: CDR1 SEHNR, CDR2 FQNEAQ (reference sequence). The CDR3 extends over 13 amino acids. Trimming removed 4 bases at V and 3 bases at J, with 10 bases between. This CDR3 reads CASSWGTNYEQYF. CDR3 in DNA: TGTGCCAGCAGCTGGGGGACCAACTACGAGCAGTACTTC.

This clone was detected a few times. The CDR3 is CASSSTRANYGYTF. The CDR3 nucleotides read TGTGCCAGCAGCTCGACGAGGGCTAACTATGGCTACACCTTC. The chain recombines TRBV5-6 with TRBJ1-2; D is unresolved. V shed 3 bases and J shed 0 bases, with 9 bases lying between them. CDR3 length equals 14 residues. Germline values: CDR1 SGHDT, CDR2 YYEEEE.

This chain uses TRBV29-1 with TRBJ2-7; D not certain. V shed 2 bases and J shed 3 bases, with 5 bases lying between them. Germline V gene lookup returns CDR1 SQVTM and CDR2 ANQGSEA. The CDR3 is 11 residues long. The DNA of the CDR3 is TGCAGCGTTGAACAGAACTACGAGCAGTACTTC. Residues: CSVEQNYEQYF.

This chain joins TRBV2 and TRBJ2-7; 8 nucleotides match TRBD1. The CDR3 runs 15 residues. The germline gives CDR1 SNHLY, CDR2 FYNNEI. V shed 7 bases and J 5 bases; nucleotides not matched to a gene: 13. Written as DNA, the CDR3 is TGTGCCAGCACCCCCGGACAGGGTTGGTTCCACGAGCAGTACTTC. This encodes CASTPGQGWFHEQYF.

This CDR3 reads CASSLRKYEQYF. CDR3 coding DNA: TGTGCCAGCAGTTTGCGGAAATACGAGCAGTACTTC. The genes are TRBV2 and TRBJ2-7; D gene unclear. This CDR3 region has 12 residues. Deletions cut 5 bases from V and 4 bases from J, with 9 bases between. Germline V gene lookup returns CDR1 SNHLY and CDR2 FYNNEI. Complete variable domain (other parts from reference TRBV2 and TRBJ2-7): EPEVTQTPSHQVTQMGQEVILRCVPISNHLYFYWYRQILGQKVEFLVSFYNNEISEKSEIFDDQFSVERPDGSNFTLKIRSTKLEDSAMYFCASSLRKYEQYFGPGTRLTVT.

The V gene is TRBV11-1, the J gene TRBJ2-7; TRBD2 agrees at 10 bases. Germline-derived CDR1 and CDR2 are SGHAT and FQDESV (reference sequence). The CDR3 runs to 15 residues. V gave up 2 bases and J gave up 5 bases; unmatched junction bases: 6. The CDR3 sequence: CASSLSSGRINEQYF. The CDR3 nucleotides read TGTGCCAGCAGCTTAAGTAGCGGGAGGATCAACGAGCAGTACTTC.

The chain has TRBV4-1 and TRBJ1-4, with D hard to call. Germline CDR1 and CDR2: MGHRA and YSYEKL. V was pared by 0 bases and J by 7 bases, with 6 bases between. The CDR3 is 13 residues long. The CDR3 reads CASSQESGEKLFF. The CDR3 DNA sequence: TGCGCCAGCAGCCAAGAATCCGGTGAAAAACTGTTTTTT.

This clone was observed once. The chain combines TRBV7-8 with TRBJ2-7, with 8 bases that match TRBD1. Germline assignment: CDR1 SGHVS and CDR2 FQNEAQ. J lost 4 bases, V lost 5 bases, and 4 bases had no gene match. CDR3 length equals 13 residues. In DNA form, the CDR3 reads TGTGCCAGCAGCACCAGGGGGCTTTACGAGCAGTACTTC. It is translated as CASSTRGLYEQYF. Full variable domain (remainder filled in from reference TRBV7-8 and TRBJ2-7): GAGVSQSPRYKVAKRGQDVALRCDPISGHVSLFWYQQALGQGPEFLTYFQNEAQLDKSGLPSDRFFAERPEGSVSTLKIQRTQQEDSAVYLCASSTRGLYEQYFGPGTRLTVT.

This clone came up a few times. CDR3 amino acids: CASSPGTGWSEQFF. CDR3 coding DNA: TGTGCCAGCAGTCCCGGGACAGGGTGGAGTGAGCAGTTCTTC. The chain carries TRBV27 and TRBJ2-1; TRBD1 aligns across 9 bases. Germline V gives CDR1 MNHEY, CDR2 SMNVEV (reference sequence). The CDR3 consists of 14 residues. V trimming: 5 bases; J trimming: 9 bases; junction bases outside the gene matches: 8.

The chain links TRBV20-1 to TRBJ1-2; D is unclear. CDR3 length equals 11 residues. CDR1 is DFQATT and CDR2 is SNEGSKA in the germline V gene (reference sequence). V was clipped by 1 base and J by 8 bases, with 8 bases between them. The CDR3 reads CSARVGEGYTF. The CDR3 coding sequence is TGCAGTGCTAGAGTCGGGGAGGGCTACACCTTC.

This rearrangement joins TRBV29-1 to TRBJ2-2, with TRBD2 identical over 12 bases. The CDR3 is 16 residues long. V lost 6 bases, J lost 5 bases, and 10 bases stayed unmatched. From germline, CDR1 is SQVTM and CDR2 ANQGSEA. In DNA, the CDR3 is TGCAGCGTGAGGGGCGGACTAGCGGGATATACCGGGGAGCTGTTTTTT. Protein sequence: CSVRGGLAGYTGELFF.

This sequence joins TRBV5-1 and TRBJ2-7, with TRBD1 as a possible D gene (5 bases). V lost 5 bases, J lost 4 bases, and 7 bases lay in between. The germline V gene has CDR1 SGHRS and CDR2 YFSETQ. This CDR3 comprises 11 residues. The CDR3 coding sequence is TGCGCCAGCAGGACAGATTACGAGCAGTACTTC. As protein: CASRTDYEQYF.